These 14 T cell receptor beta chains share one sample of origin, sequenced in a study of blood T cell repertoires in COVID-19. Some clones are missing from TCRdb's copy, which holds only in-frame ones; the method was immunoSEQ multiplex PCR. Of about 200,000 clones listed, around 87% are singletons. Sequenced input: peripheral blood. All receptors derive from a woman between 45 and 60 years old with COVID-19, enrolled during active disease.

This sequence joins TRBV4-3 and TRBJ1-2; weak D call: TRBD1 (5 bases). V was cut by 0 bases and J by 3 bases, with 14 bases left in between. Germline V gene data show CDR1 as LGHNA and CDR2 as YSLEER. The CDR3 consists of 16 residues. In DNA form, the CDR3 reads TGCGCCAGCAGCCAAGATAGGGGAGGGGATCACTATGGCTACACCTTC. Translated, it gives CASSQDRGGDHYGYTF.

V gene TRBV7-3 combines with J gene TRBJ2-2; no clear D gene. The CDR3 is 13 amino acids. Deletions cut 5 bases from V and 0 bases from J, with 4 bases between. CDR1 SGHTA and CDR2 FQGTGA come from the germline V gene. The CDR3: CASSLTNTGELFF. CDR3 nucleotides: TGTGCCAGCAGCCTTACGAACACCGGGGAGCTGTTTTTT.

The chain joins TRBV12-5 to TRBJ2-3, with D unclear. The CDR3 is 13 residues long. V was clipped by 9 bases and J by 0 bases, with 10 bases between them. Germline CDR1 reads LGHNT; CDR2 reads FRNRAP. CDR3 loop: CASESSSTDTQYF. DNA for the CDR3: TGTGCTAGCGAGAGTTCTAGCACAGATACGCAGTATTTT.

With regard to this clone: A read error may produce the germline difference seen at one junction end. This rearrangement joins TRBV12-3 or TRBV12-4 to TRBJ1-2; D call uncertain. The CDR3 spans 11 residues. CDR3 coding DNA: TGTGCCAGCAGTTTAGGCCCCGCTTCTAAATTC. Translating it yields CASSLGPASKF.

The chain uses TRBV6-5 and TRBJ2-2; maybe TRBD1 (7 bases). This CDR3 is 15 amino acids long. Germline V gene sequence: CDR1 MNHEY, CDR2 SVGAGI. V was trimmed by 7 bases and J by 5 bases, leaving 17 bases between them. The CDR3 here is CASKGTGAGTGELFF. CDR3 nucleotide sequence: TGTGCCAGCAAGGGTACAGGGGCGGGGACCGGGGAGCTGTTTTTT.

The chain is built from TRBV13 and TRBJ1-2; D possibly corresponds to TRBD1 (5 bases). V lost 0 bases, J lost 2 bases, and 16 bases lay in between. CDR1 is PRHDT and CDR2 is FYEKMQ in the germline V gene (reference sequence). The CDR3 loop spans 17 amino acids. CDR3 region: CASSLGIRQGLNYGYTF. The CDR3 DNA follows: TGTGCCAGCAGCTTAGGTATTCGGCAGGGATTAAACTATGGCTACACCTTC.

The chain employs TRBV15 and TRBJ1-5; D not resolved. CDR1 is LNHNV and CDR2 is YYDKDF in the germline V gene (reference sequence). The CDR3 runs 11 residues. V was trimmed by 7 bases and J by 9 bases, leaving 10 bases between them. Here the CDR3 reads CATKRRGPQHF. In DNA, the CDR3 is TGTGCCACCAAGCGGCGGGGGCCCCAGCATTTT.

Written as DNA, the CDR3 is TGTGCCATCCGGACAGGGAGGGCCTACGAGCAGTACTTC. Protein sequence: CAIRTGRAYEQYF. The chain is built from TRBV6-5 and TRBJ2-7, with D perhaps matching TRBD1 (8 bases). The V gene's germline CDR1 is MNHEY and CDR2 SVGAGI. The CDR3 is made up of 13 amino acids. The V end was cut by 10 bases, the J end by 2 bases, with 15 bases between.

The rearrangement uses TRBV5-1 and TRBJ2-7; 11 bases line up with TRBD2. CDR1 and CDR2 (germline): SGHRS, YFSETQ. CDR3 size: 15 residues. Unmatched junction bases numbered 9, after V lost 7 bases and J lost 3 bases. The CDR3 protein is CASSLPSGGSYEQYF. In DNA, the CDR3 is TGCGCCAGCTCCCTACCTAGCGGGGGGAGCTACGAGCAGTACTTC.

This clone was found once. The CDR3 region is CASSPTGIWDEKLFF. DNA for the CDR3: TGTGCCAGCAGTCCAACCGGGATTTGGGATGAAAAACTGTTTTTT. The chain links TRBV7-9 to TRBJ1-4; D is undetermined. CDR3 length: 15 residues. Trimming stripped 6 bases from V and 6 bases from J, with 17 bases between. CDR1 is SEHNR, CDR2 FQNEAQ, per germline (reference sequence).

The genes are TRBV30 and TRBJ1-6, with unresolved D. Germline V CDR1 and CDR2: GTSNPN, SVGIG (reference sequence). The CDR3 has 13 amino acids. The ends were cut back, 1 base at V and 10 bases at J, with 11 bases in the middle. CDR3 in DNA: TGTGCCTGGAGTGCCAGTGTCTCCTCACCCCTCCACTTT. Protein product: CAWSASVSSPLHF. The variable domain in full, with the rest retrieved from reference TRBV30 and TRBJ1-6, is SQTIHQWPATLVQPVGSPLSLECTVEGTSNPNLYWYRQAAGRGLQLLFYSVGIGQISSEVPQNLSASRPQDRQFILSSKKLLLSDSGFYLCAWSASVSSPLHFGNGTRLTVT.

The CDR3 here is CASSEGQGTNYGYTF. The DNA for the CDR3 is TGTGCCAGCAGCGAAGGACAGGGGACTAACTATGGCTACACCTTC. The gene calls are TRBV5-8 and TRBJ1-2; 9 nucleotides line up with TRBD1. The V gene's germline CDR1 is SGHTS and CDR2 YDEGEE. This CDR3 is 15 amino acids long. Trimming at V came to 4 bases and at J to 0 bases, leaving 4 bases not matched to a gene. Looking up the rest from reference TRBV5-8 and TRBJ1-2 gives the full variable domain: EAGVTQSPTHLIKTRGQQATLRCSPISGHTSVYWYQQALGLGLQFLLWYDEGEERNRGNFPPRFSGRQFPNYSSELNVNALELEDSALYLCASSEGQGTNYGYTFGSGTRLTVV.

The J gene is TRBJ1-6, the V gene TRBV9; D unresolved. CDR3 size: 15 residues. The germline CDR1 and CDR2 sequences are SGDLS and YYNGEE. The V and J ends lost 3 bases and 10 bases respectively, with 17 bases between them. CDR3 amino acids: CASSADPDSRSPLHF. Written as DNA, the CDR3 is TGTGCCAGCAGCGCCGATCCGGACTCAAGATCACCCCTCCACTTT.

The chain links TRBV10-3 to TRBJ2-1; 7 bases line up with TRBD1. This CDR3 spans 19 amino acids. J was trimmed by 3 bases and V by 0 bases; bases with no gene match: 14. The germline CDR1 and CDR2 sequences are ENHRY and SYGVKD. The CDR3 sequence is CAISESLRKGGNNYNEQFF. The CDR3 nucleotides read TGTGCCATCAGTGAGTCTCTTAGAAAAGGGGGCAACAACTACAATGAGCAGTTCTTC.